Listed here are 19 T cell receptor beta chains from one sample, sequenced in a study of CD4 T cells in lung cancer. The lung tissue was taken at least 3 cm from the tumor in the same resection. Assay used: immunoSEQ multiplex PCR; TCRdb lists only in-frame clones, some missing. The sample has more than 9,000 clones; roughly three fifths are singletons. Input material: normal lung tissue taken away from the tumor. The source of these receptors is a man aged 55 to 70 with non-small cell lung cancer.

The chain combines TRBV29-1 with TRBJ1-3; D unresolved. The V and J ends lost 5 bases and 0 bases respectively, with 5 bases between them. The germline V gene encodes CDR1 SQVTM and CDR2 ANQGSEA. CDR3 length equals 12 residues. Here the CDR3 reads CSVRISGNTIYF. The CDR3 coding sequence is TGCAGCGTTCGTATCTCTGGAAACACCATATATTTT.

This rearrangement joins TRBV13 to TRBJ2-1, with D perhaps TRBD2 (6 bases). The V and J ends lost 0 bases and 7 bases respectively, with 13 bases between them. In germline, CDR1 is PRHDT, CDR2 FYEKMQ (reference sequence). There are 15 residues in the CDR3. The CDR3 loop reads CASSLGPGVRNEQFF. The CDR3 nucleotides read TGTGCCAGCAGCTTAGGTCCGGGGGTGAGAAATGAGCAGTTCTTC.

Only a few counts were recorded for this clone. V is TRBV18 and J is TRBJ1-2; possibly TRBD1 for D (5 bases). Trimming pared 3 bases from V and 2 bases from J, leaving 7 bases between. The germline V gene has CDR1 KGHSH and CDR2 LQKENI. This CDR3 contains 13 residues. CDR3 sequence reads: CASSPAGNYGYTF. CDR3 nucleotides: TGTGCCAGCTCACCGGCAGGGAACTATGGCTACACCTTC.

V gene TRBV6-5 combines with J gene TRBJ2-1; 8 nucleotides align to TRBD2. Germline CDR1 MNHEY, CDR2 SVGAGI. This CDR3 has 15 amino acids. Trimming took 5 bases from V and 4 from J; bases not matched to a gene: 7. This CDR3 is CASSRAGASYNEQFF. DNA for the CDR3: TGTGCCAGCAGTCGAGCGGGAGCGAGTTACAATGAGCAGTTCTTC.

The chain is built from TRBV29-1 and TRBJ2-7; D is perhaps TRBD2 (6 bases). This CDR3 spans 14 amino acids. V lost 6 bases and J 2 bases, leaving 17 bases between the germline ends. The germline gives CDR1 SQVTM, CDR2 ANQGSEA. CDR3 coding DNA: TGCAGCGTGGGGGGACCCGTGCCCCCCTACGAGCAGTACTTC. Residues: CSVGGPVPPYEQYF.

J is TRBJ1-5 and V is TRBV7-8; 7 nucleotides match TRBD1. After removal of 5 bases from V and 4 bases from J, the junction contained 8 bases not matched to a gene. CDR1 and CDR2 (germline): SGHVS, FQNEAQ. There are 15 residues in the CDR3. The CDR3 bases are TGTGCCAGCAGCCCGAACAGGGGTCGAAATCAGCCCCAGCATTTT. This codes for CASSPNRGRNQPQHF.

The chain carries TRBV27 and TRBJ2-2; 9 bases line up with TRBD2. Per the germline V gene, CDR1 is MNHEY and CDR2 is SMNVEV (reference sequence). CDR3 length: 14 amino acids. Trimming removed 7 bases from V and 4 bases from J; junction bases left unmatched: 4. The CDR3 sequence: CASMVAGVTGELFF. CDR3 nucleotide sequence: TGTGCCAGCATGGTAGCGGGAGTCACCGGGGAGCTGTTTTTT.

This clone showed up just a few times. The V gene is TRBV11-2, the J gene TRBJ1-1; D is uncertain. V shed 3 bases and J shed 5 bases, with 13 bases lying between them. Germline V gene lookup returns CDR1 SGHAT and CDR2 FQNNGV. The CDR3 loop spans 14 amino acids. The CDR3, as DNA: TGTGCCAGCAGCTTGATATCAGGTGGGACTGAAGCTTTCTTT. Protein product: CASSLISGGTEAFF.

By share of the sample, this clone is medium-sized. The chain carries TRBV19 and TRBJ1-5, with TRBD1 matching over 8 bases. Looked up from germline, CDR1 is LNHDA and CDR2 is SQIVND (reference sequence). This CDR3 region has 16 residues. Trimming removed 6 bases from V and 2 bases from J; junction bases left unmatched: 9. The chain's CDR3 is CASRDDRGAGNQPQHF. DNA of the CDR3: TGTGCCAGTAGGGACGACAGGGGTGCAGGCAATCAGCCCCAGCATTTT.

The rearrangement links TRBV6-1 to TRBJ1-1, with D tentatively TRBD1 (6 bases). The germline V and J ends were trimmed by 8 bases and 3 bases, with 13 bases remaining between them. The CDR3 length is 13 residues. CDR1 is MNHNS, CDR2 SASEGT, per germline. The DNA for the CDR3 is TGTGCCAGCTGGGGAGGGGGTTACACTGAAGCTTTCTTT. It specifies CASWGGGYTEAFF.

The genes are TRBV5-1 and TRBJ2-3, with D perhaps TRBD1 (6 bases). CDR1 SGHRS and CDR2 YFSETQ come from the germline V gene. The V gene lost 2 bases and the J gene lost 6 bases, with 10 bases spanning the gap. This CDR3 comprises 13 residues. For the CDR3, the DNA is TGCGCCAGCAGCTTTACAGGGTCCGATACGCAGTATTTT. This codes for CASSFTGSDTQYF.

This rearrangement joins TRBV2 to TRBJ2-7; no definite D call. Germline-derived CDR1 and CDR2 are SNHLY and FYNNEI. The CDR3 sequence is 14 residues long. Trimming stripped 4 bases from V and 0 bases from J, with 10 bases between. DNA of the CDR3: TGTGCCAGCAGTGCCGACTGGAGCTCCTACGAGCAGTACTTC. This gives the protein CASSADWSSYEQYF.

The chain recombines TRBV2 with TRBJ1-1, with D perhaps matching TRBD1 (5 bases). The germline V and J ends were trimmed by 3 bases and 1 base, with 12 bases remaining between them. This CDR3 region has 15 residues. The germline V gene has CDR1 SNHLY and CDR2 FYNNEI. As DNA, the CDR3 is TGTGCCAGCAGTGAGGAGGGGATAGGGAACACTGAAGCTTTCTTT. Residues: CASSEEGIGNTEAFF. Full variable domain (rest looked up from reference TRBV2 and TRBJ1-1): EPEVTQTPSHQVTQMGQEVILRCVPISNHLYFYWYRQILGQKVEFLVSFYNNEISEKSEIFDDQFSVERPDGSNFTLKIRSTKLEDSAMYFCASSEEGIGNTEAFFGQGTRLTVV.

This clone was observed a handful of times. The gene calls are TRBV6-6 and TRBJ1-5; 7 bases line up with TRBD1. Germline V lookup: CDR1 MNHNY, CDR2 SVGAGI (reference sequence). The V gene end was trimmed by 5 bases and the J gene end by 7 bases; junction bases not matched to a gene: 11. The CDR3 covers 15 residues. The CDR3 DNA reads as TGTGCCAGCAGTCCCGGGGGGGACAGTCGACAGCCCCAGCATTTT. Its translation: CASSPGGDSRQPQHF.

CDR3 DNA: TGTGCCAGCAGTTTATTCCAGGGGGCGCTTGGCTACACCTTC. Translated: CASSLFQGALGYTF. The V gene is TRBV28, the J gene TRBJ1-2; 8 bases are shared with TRBD1. CDR3 length equals 14 residues. The germline V gene encodes CDR1 MDHEN and CDR2 SYDVKM. The junction had 5 bases not matched to a gene; V was cut back by 1 base and J by 7 bases.

This clone was recorded a few times. The rearrangement joins TRBV28 to TRBJ1-1; TRBD1 is a possible D gene (6 bases). Germline values: CDR1 MDHEN, CDR2 SYDVKM. V was trimmed by 6 bases and J by 11 bases, leaving 16 bases between them. The CDR3 loop spans 12 amino acids. DNA for the CDR3: TGTGCCAGCAGCCTCGGACAGTTCTCTGCTTTCTTT. Amino acids: CASSLGQFSAFF.

The chain employs TRBV5-6 and TRBJ2-7; 11 bases fit TRBD1. The CDR3 covers 15 residues. With V trimmed by 3 bases and J by 7 bases, 9 bases remained unmatched. Germline lookup yields CDR1 SGHDT and CDR2 YYEEEE. The CDR3 here is CASSSPDRGLREQYF. The CDR3 bases are TGTGCCAGCAGCTCGCCGGACAGGGGGCTTCGGGAGCAGTACTTC.

V usage is TRBV28 and J usage is TRBJ2-3; 11 bases are shared with TRBD1. The CDR3 contains 13 residues. The germline V gene encodes CDR1 MDHEN and CDR2 SYDVKM. The V gene end was trimmed by 10 bases and the J gene end by 4 bases; junction bases not matched to a gene: 4. The CDR3 bases are TGTGCCACCAGGACAGGGGGCGCAGATACGCAGTATTTT. Protein: CATRTGGADTQYF. Complete variable domain (other parts from reference TRBV28 and TRBJ2-3): DVKVTQSSRYLVKRTGEKVFLECVQDMDHENMFWYRQDPGLGLRLIYFSYDVKMKEKGDIPEGYSVSREKKERFSLILESASTNQTSMYLCATRTGGADTQYFGPGTRLTVL.

V is TRBV2 and J is TRBJ2-3; D unclear. Germline V gives CDR1 SNHLY, CDR2 FYNNEI. The CDR3 is 13 amino acids. Between the trimmed V and J ends, which lost 3 bases and 1 base, there was a span of 5 bases. The CDR3 protein is CASSERGTDTQYF. The CDR3 region has the DNA TGTGCCAGCAGTGAGAGAGGCACAGATACGCAGTATTTT.